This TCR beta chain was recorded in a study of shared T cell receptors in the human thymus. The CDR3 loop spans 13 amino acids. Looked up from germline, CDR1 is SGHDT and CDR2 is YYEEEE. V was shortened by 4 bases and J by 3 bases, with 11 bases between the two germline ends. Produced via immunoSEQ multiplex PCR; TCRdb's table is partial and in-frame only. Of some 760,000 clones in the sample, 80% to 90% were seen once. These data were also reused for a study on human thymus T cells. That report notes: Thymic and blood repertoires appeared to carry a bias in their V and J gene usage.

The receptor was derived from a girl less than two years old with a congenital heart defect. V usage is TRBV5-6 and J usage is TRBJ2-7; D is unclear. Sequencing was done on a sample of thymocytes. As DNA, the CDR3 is TGTGCCAGCAGCCGTAGACTCAGCTACGAGCAGTACTTC. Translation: CASSRRLSYEQYF.